This T cell receptor beta chain was observed in a study of cytomegalovirus exposure and HLA in healthy donors. Overall study: Across 350 to 400 genotyped donors, just over 80% landed in the Caucasian-associated ancestry cluster.

The CDR3 sequence is 16 residues long. Germline V gene sequence: CDR1 KGHSH, CDR2 LQKENI. V lost 0 bases to trimming and J lost 0 bases; unmatched junction nucleotides: 3. Primers for the PCR totalled 60 Vbeta and 13 Jbeta. Sequencing used immunoSEQ multiplex PCR; TCRdb keeps in-frame clones, though not all of them. The table records 100,000 to 150,000 clones, about 82% of them present only once. Note on this clone: Antigen specificity is unknown.

Study outcomes and limitations: According to an earlier analysis, most TCR beta V segments yielded productive rearrangements about 87% or about 30% of the time. Association of about 17,000 TCR beta sequences with HLA alleles was found at 0.05 false discovery rate in a later analysis. Researchers reported that a few CMV-associated chains were confirmed in vitro as CMV antigen-specific.

Specimen: PBMCs. The chain has TRBV18 and TRBJ2-3, with 7 bases that match TRBD1. This sequence was found in a man in his fifties in good health and CMV-seronegative. DNA for the CDR3: TGTGCCAGCTCACCACCGACAGGGATTAGCACAGATACGCAGTATTTT. Amino acid sequence: CASSPPTGISTDTQYF.